These 25 T cell receptor beta chains were sequenced from one sample in a study of blood T cell repertoires in COVID-19. Sequencing used immunoSEQ multiplex PCR; TCRdb keeps in-frame clones, though not all of them. The table has some 74,000 clones, approximately 80% seen once. Sequenced material: peripheral blood. The receptors come from a woman of 80 years or more with active or convalescent COVID-19.

The chain combines TRBV5-4 with TRBJ2-1; 9 nucleotides line up with TRBD2. From germline, CDR1 is SGHNT and CDR2 YYREEE (reference sequence). Trimming took 0 bases from V and 3 from J; bases not matched to a gene: 1. The CDR3 totals 15 residues. CDR3 residues: CASSLGSGGYNEQFF. DNA for the CDR3: TGTGCCAGCAGCTTGGGTAGCGGGGGCTACAATGAGCAGTTCTTC.

This clone was counted a single time. The chain links TRBV9 to TRBJ2-1; possibly TRBD1 for D (5 bases). The CDR3 is made up of 17 amino acids. Germline V gene sequence: CDR1 SGDLS, CDR2 YYNGEE. With 4 bases removed from V and 0 bases from J, the gap between germline ends came to 17 bases. In DNA form, the CDR3 reads TGTGCCAGCAGCCCCCTAGGGGTCACAGTCTCCTACAATGAGCAGTTCTTC. Protein: CASSPLGVTVSYNEQFF.

The rearrangement links TRBV18 to TRBJ1-5, with D unresolved. This CDR3 is built from 13 residues. Trimming removed 3 bases at V and 5 bases at J, with 8 bases between. Germline V CDR1 and CDR2: KGHSH, LQKENI. The CDR3: CASSPDTDQPQHF. CDR3 DNA: TGTGCCAGCTCACCTGACACCGATCAGCCCCAGCATTTT.

The rearrangement uses TRBV2 and TRBJ2-2, with 7 bases fitting TRBD1. There are 16 residues in the CDR3. Unmatched junction bases numbered 10, after V lost 7 bases and J lost 2 bases. Germline assignment: CDR1 SNHLY and CDR2 FYNNEI. The CDR3 DNA reads TGTGCCAGCACTATCCAGGGACAGACTAACACCGGGGAGCTGTTTTTT. It codes for CASTIQGQTNTGELFF.

V and J are TRBV12-5 and TRBJ2-1; 9 positions match TRBD1. Germline CDR1 is LGHNT and CDR2 is FRNRAP. Losses at the gene ends were 0 bases for V and 6 bases for J; bases not matched to a gene: 9. CDR3 size: 17 residues. The DNA for the CDR3 is TGTGCTAGTGGTTTGGTACAGATACGGGGACAGGGCAATGAGCAGTTCTTC. Translated, it gives CASGLVQIRGQGNEQFF.

This chain connects TRBV13 to TRBJ2-5, with TRBD2 identical over 10 bases. Germline-derived CDR1 and CDR2 are PRHDT and FYEKMQ (reference sequence). The CDR3 contains 17 residues. V lost 0 bases, J lost 4 bases, and 8 bases stayed unmatched. The CDR3 reads CASSLGLLAGLSETQYF. CDR3 nucleotides: TGTGCCAGCAGCTTAGGGCTACTAGCGGGATTATCAGAGACCCAGTACTTC.

The chain uses TRBV3-1 (or the pseudogene TRBV3-2) and TRBJ1-3; D gene unclear. Germline V CDR1 and CDR2: LGHDT, YNNKEL (reference sequence). The germline V and J ends were trimmed by 4 bases and 4 bases, with 11 bases remaining between them. The CDR3 has 14 amino acids. The CDR3 nucleotides are TGTGCCAGCAGCCCGAGGGCTACGGGAAACACCATATATTTT. Amino acids: CASSPRATGNTIYF.

V is TRBV3-1 (or the pseudogene TRBV3-2) and J is TRBJ2-5; TRBD2 aligns across 9 bases. V lost 1 base and J lost 2; bases outside the gene matches: 11. Per the germline V gene, CDR1 is LGHDT and CDR2 is YNNKEL (reference sequence). The CDR3 is 18 amino acids. The DNA for the CDR3 is TGTGCCAGCAGCCAAGTAGGGAGACTAGCGGACTTTCAAGAGACCCAGTACTTC. Its translation: CASSQVGRLADFQETQYF.

V and J are TRBV3-1 (or the pseudogene TRBV3-2) and TRBJ2-1, with TRBD1 as a possible D gene (6 bases). The germline V gene encodes CDR1 LGHDT and CDR2 YNNKEL (reference sequence). The V end was cut by 6 bases, the J end by 9 bases, with 18 bases between. CDR3 size: 14 residues. The CDR3 nucleotides are TGTGCCAGCAGACCCACCGGACAGTTGGCTGAGCAGTTCTTC. Its translation: CASRPTGQLAEQFF.

A few counts support this clone. V is TRBV2 and J is TRBJ1-1, with D possibly matching TRBD1 (6 bases). This CDR3 region has 13 residues. In germline, CDR1 is SNHLY, CDR2 FYNNEI. V was clipped by 7 bases and J by 1 base, with 10 bases between them. CDR3 in DNA: TGTGCCAGCAAGTCGGGACAGAACACTGAAGCTTTCTTT. Translating gives CASKSGQNTEAFF.

The chain carries TRBV7-9 and TRBJ1-2, with 9 bases matching TRBD1. The CDR3 consists of 15 residues. Germline-derived CDR1 and CDR2 are SEHNR and FQNEAQ (reference sequence). V trimming: 5 bases; J trimming: 7 bases; junction bases outside the gene matches: 11. In nucleotides, the CDR3 is TGTGCCAGCAGCACCCCGGGACAGGGAACATCTGGCTACACCTTC. Protein: CASSTPGQGTSGYTF.

This clone was detected only a few times. The chain joins TRBV6-6 to TRBJ1-2, with a possible D match to TRBD1 (6 bases). The CDR3 consists of 14 residues. The germline CDR1 and CDR2 sequences are MNHNY and SVGAGI (reference sequence). Trimming removed 0 bases from V and 5 bases from J, with 10 bases in between. The CDR3 protein is CASSYSTGPYGYTF. The CDR3 DNA sequence: TGTGCCAGCAGTTACTCGACAGGCCCGTATGGCTACACCTTC.

The rearrangement links TRBV6-5 to TRBJ1-6; D not certain. This CDR3 has 15 amino acids. Germline V CDR1 and CDR2: MNHEY, SVGAGI. The V gene lost 2 bases and the J gene lost 10 bases, with 15 bases spanning the gap. Here the CDR3 reads CASSYGLGGRSPLHF. The CDR3 region has the DNA TGTGCCAGCAGTTACGGGTTAGGAGGGAGGTCACCCCTCCACTTT.

The chain combines TRBV7-9 with TRBJ2-1, with TRBD2 matching over 8 bases. Losses at the gene ends were 1 base for V and 4 bases for J; bases not matched to a gene: 3. The CDR3 spans 15 residues. Germline CDR1 reads SEHNR; CDR2 reads FQNEAQ (reference sequence). Written as DNA, the CDR3 is TGTGCCAGCAGCTTAGGGCTAGCGGGTTACAATGAGCAGTTCTTC. Residues: CASSLGLAGYNEQFF.

This chain joins TRBV5-1 and TRBJ1-3; D remains unclear. Germline V gene sequence: CDR1 SGHRS, CDR2 YFSETQ. Trimming shortened V by 3 bases and J by 0 bases, and 13 bases separated the two germline ends. This CDR3 is 16 amino acids long. The CDR3: CASSSTYGTSGNTIYF. The CDR3 DNA follows: TGCGCCAGCAGCTCCACTTATGGTACCTCTGGAAACACCATATATTTT.

J is TRBJ1-2 and V is TRBV6-2 or TRBV6-3, with 9 bases fitting TRBD1. Germline CDR1 is MNHEY and CDR2 is SVGEGT. J gave up 0 bases and V 5 bases, and 7 bases lay outside the gene matches. This CDR3 contains 16 residues. CDR3 nucleotides: TGTGCCAGCAGTACCCGGGACAGGGTACCTAACTATGGCTACACCTTC. This encodes CASSTRDRVPNYGYTF.

The chain uses TRBV7-9 and TRBJ1-2; 10 bases are shared with TRBD1. J gave up 8 bases and V 5 bases, and 8 bases lay outside the gene matches. Germline V gene data show CDR1 as SEHNR and CDR2 as FQNEAQ (reference sequence). This CDR3 is built from 14 residues. The CDR3 is CASSAAGTGAGYTF. The CDR3 nucleotides are TGTGCCAGCAGCGCTGCCGGGACAGGGGCCGGCTACACCTTC.

The V and J genes are TRBV28 and TRBJ2-1, with TRBD1 matching over 8 bases. Per germline, CDR1 MDHEN and CDR2 SYDVKM. The CDR3 has 14 amino acids. The V gene end was trimmed by 3 bases and the J gene end by 9 bases; junction bases not matched to a gene: 7. The CDR3 protein is CASSFGQGWGEQFF. CDR3 coding DNA: TGTGCCAGCAGTTTCGGACAGGGATGGGGTGAGCAGTTCTTC.

The gene calls are TRBV5-1 and TRBJ2-6; 8 bases match TRBD1. CDR3 length: 18 amino acids. V lost 0 bases and J lost 0; bases outside the gene matches: 5. CDR1 SGHRS and CDR2 YFSETQ come from the germline V gene. As DNA, the CDR3 is TGCGCCAGCAGCTTGGTTGCGACAGGGGCCTCTGGGGCCAACGTCCTGACTTTC. Its protein product is CASSLVATGASGANVLTF.

J is TRBJ2-7 and V is TRBV10-2, with 8 bases fitting TRBD1. The junction had 7 bases not matched to a gene; V was cut back by 3 bases and J by 3 bases. The CDR3 sequence is 15 residues long. CDR1 is WSHSY and CDR2 is SAAADI in the germline V gene. The CDR3 nucleotides are TGCGCCAGCAGTGAACCGACAGGGGCGGACTACGAGCAGTACTTC. Translating gives CASSEPTGADYEQYF.

This chain links TRBV3-1 (or the pseudogene TRBV3-2) with TRBJ1-2; D uncertain. The CDR3 is 13 amino acids. From germline, CDR1 is LGHDT and CDR2 YNNKEL (reference sequence). V lost 1 base to trimming and J lost 3 bases, with 6 bases between them. CDR3 protein: CASSQGGYYGYTF. Written as DNA, the CDR3 is TGTGCCAGCAGCCAAGGAGGATACTATGGCTACACCTTC.

The chain couples TRBV5-1 to TRBJ2-1; no definite D call. The CDR3 has 17 amino acids. V dropped 0 bases and J dropped 0 bases, with 13 bases sitting between them. CDR1 is SGHRS, CDR2 YFSETQ, per germline. The CDR3 coding sequence is TGCGCCAGCAGCTTGGTCTCCCCCCTCAGCTCCTACAATGAGCAGTTCTTC. Translation gives CASSLVSPLSSYNEQFF.

The chain is built from TRBV2 and TRBJ2-7; no definite D call. The V and J ends lost 4 bases and 6 bases respectively, with 22 bases between them. From germline, CDR1 is SNHLY and CDR2 FYNNEI. The CDR3 consists of 16 residues. The CDR3 DNA reads TGTGCCAGCAGTGTTACGGCATCACTGAGGTGGAGCGAGCAGTACTTC. It translates to CASSVTASLRWSEQYF.

The V and J genes are TRBV6-2 or TRBV6-3 and TRBJ1-2; 8 bases line up with TRBD1. In germline, CDR1 is MNHEY, CDR2 SVGEGT. V trimming: 6 bases; J trimming: 2 bases; junction bases outside the gene matches: 8. The CDR3 extends over 15 amino acids. CDR3 protein: CASSPSGQGNYGYTF. The CDR3, as DNA: TGTGCCAGCAGCCCTTCTGGACAGGGCAACTATGGCTACACCTTC.

The chain joins TRBV27 to TRBJ2-7; maybe TRBD2 (6 bases). CDR1 and CDR2 from the germline V gene are MNHEY and SMNVEV (reference sequence). The CDR3 is 14 residues long. The V end was cut by 6 bases, the J end by 8 bases, with 20 bases between. The CDR3 loop is CASRFFAGTQQQYF. CDR3 coding DNA: TGTGCCAGCAGGTTCTTTGCGGGAACGCAACAGCAGTACTTC.